The present T cell receptor (beta chain) was sequenced within a study of blood T cell repertoires in COVID-19. At the level of the study: Collection of acute and convalescent COVID-19 samples took place in the United States, Italy and Spain. In each case, the material was cDNA or gDNA derived from T cells, B-cell-depleted T cells, or PBMCs.

As processed by the authors: Amplified reference gene primers provided the basis for estimating nucleated cell counts. Measured with immunoSEQ multiplex PCR; TCRdb has only the in-frame clones, and not every one. V, J and clone size are those of that table, while D and trimming were read from the DNA. The table includes over 200,000 clones, around 90% detected once. Sample: peripheral blood. This clonotype was obtained from a woman under 30 who had recovered from COVID-19.

Here the CDR3 reads CASSLDPLTGNQETQYF. In nucleotides, the CDR3 is TGCGCCAGCAGCTTGGATCCCCTCACGGGTAACCAAGAGACCCAGTACTTC. V is TRBV5-1 and J is TRBJ2-5; D is unclear. Germline assignment: CDR1 SGHRS and CDR2 YFSETQ. The CDR3 totals 17 residues. Trimming took off 0 bases at V and 0 bases at J, with 15 bases between the two ends.